The source of this T cell receptor (beta chain) is a study of T cells after yellow fever vaccination. The CDR3 extends over 16 amino acids. Germline values: CDR1 MNHEY, CDR2 SVGAGI. The germline V and J ends were trimmed by 0 bases and 7 bases, with 15 bases remaining between them. TCRdb redid the calling of the 5' RACE reads with MiXCR, one entry per CDR3 protein. The sample consists of roughly 520,000 distinct CDR3 sequences, roughly 22% of them appearing once. The sequence was obtained from a man between 18 and 29 years old who received the YFV17D yellow fever vaccine. This specimen consisted of PBMCs, obtained roughly 23 days after the first yellow fever vaccination. The chain carries TRBV6-5 and TRBJ1-4; the D gene is possibly TRBD1 (6 bases). CDR3 in amino acids: CASSYSLGGVSEKLFF. In DNA, the CDR3 is TGTGCCAGCAGTTACTCCCTCGGGGGCGTCAGTGAAAAACTGTTTTTT.